This T cell receptor (beta chain) was obtained from a study of blood T cell repertoires in COVID-19. The wider study: Spain, Italy and the United States supplied samples that represented acute and convalescent COVID-19. From T cells, B-cell-depleted T cells, or PBMCs came the material, which was cDNA or gDNA.

CDR1 is SNHLY, CDR2 FYNNEI, per germline. V shed 6 bases and J 1 base; nucleotides not matched to a gene: 13. CDR3 size: 18 residues. Per the original methods: Reference gene primer amplification gave estimated nucleated cell counts. Clones were read by immunoSEQ multiplex PCR, and TCRdb kept only the in-frame ones, dropping some. V and J calls and clone size are those listed in that table; D and trimming were worked out from the DNA. There are about 95,000 clones in the sample; approximately 91% occur only once, and about 3.2% lies in the top ten. The receptor comes from a woman between 65 and 79 years old with acute or convalescent COVID-19. The sequencing sample was made of peripheral blood. This rearrangement joins TRBV2 to TRBJ2-3; 10 bases fit TRBD2. CDR3 residues: CASSDHPLAGVGTDTQYF. CDR3 in DNA: TGTGCCAGCAGCGACCACCCCCTAGCGGGAGTTGGCACAGATACGCAGTATTTT.